This TCR beta chain was identified in a study of CD8+CD57+ T cells in acquired aplastic anemia. Study background: Quantities of DNA derived from sorted CD4+ and CD8+ cells averaged approximately 3 ug.

Genomic DNA constituted the template upon which TCR beta VDJ and CDR3 profiling was performed. Using its own MiXCR run on the reads, TCRdb lists one record per CDR3 protein. The table lists some 200,000 distinct CDR3 sequences, less than 60% of them singletons, with approximately 9.7% in the top ten. Individuals selected for sequencing had exhibited CD8+CD57+ cell expansion on flow cytometry. With 2 bases removed from V and 3 bases from J, the gap between germline ends came to 11 bases. This CDR3 comprises 13 residues. Germline-derived CDR1 and CDR2 are DFQATT and SNEGSKA (reference sequence). V gene TRBV20-1 combines with J gene TRBJ2-7; either TRBD1 or TRBD2 may fit D (5 bases each). The sequence derives from a human donor with aplastic anemia. Material: sorted CD4+, CD8+, or CD8+CD57+ T cells (not recorded which) from PBMCs. In DNA form, the CDR3 reads TGCAGTGCTAGACCGGGGCTGAGCTACGAGCAGTACTTC. Translation: CSARPGLSYEQYF.